What follows is one TCR beta chain and its context. Its target antigen remains unknown. The data were obtained in a study of T cells expressing NK-cell markers (dated by TCRdb to the early 2020s). For the study in its entirety: Three sorted T-cell subsets (CD3+CD56+NKG2C+, CD3+CD56+NKG2C- and CD3+CD56-NKG2C+) from fewer than 10 donors had their TCR beta-chain repertoires profiled. Libraries were sequenced as 2 x 150 bp reads on Illumina HiSeq 2000/2500, MiSeq or NextSeq. Of the eight sequenced donors, seven were found to be HCMV-seropositive and one was found to be HCMV-seronegative. Randomly selected healthy volunteers, three men and five women, were used as the eight sequenced donors. Here is what the overall study found, with its caveats: For several donors, the dominant CD3+CD56+NKG2C+ clonotypes were among the top 10 CD8+ clonotypes and accounted for about 1.0-7.5% of CD8+ T cells. Whether the expanded NKG2C-expressing T cell clones were specific for HCMV antigens was left unclear. Those dominant clonotypes were again the most abundant among CD3+CD56-NKG2C+ cells in a handful of donors, at roughly 25-60.1%.

HCMV-specific IgG was detected in serum with a commercial ELISA kit to determine HCMV serostatus. Ficoll density gradient centrifugation was used to isolate peripheral blood mononuclear cells from blood. CDR1 and CDR2 were assigned from the germline V gene as SGDLS and YYNGEE. Taken from cysteine to phenylalanine, the CDR3 has 16 residues. No nucleotide data were recorded. Sequencing was carried out with an Illumina HiSeq 2000. 5'RACE template switching, by which a universal primer site and unique molecular identifiers were added, was used to make TCR beta cDNA libraries. Priming for cDNA synthesis came from the TCR beta constant segment, and two successive PCR amplification steps followed. The authors processed their data as follows. MIGEC handled demultiplexing of the reads and grouping by UMI, while MiTCR was used to assemble and quantify clonotypes. To exclude erroneous sequences, any TCR cDNA sequence not supported by at least two reads was discarded. Downstream repertoire analysis used the tcR package, and clonotypes were matched across fractions by CDR3 nucleotide sequence plus V segment. VDJmatch was used to annotate antigen specificity against VDJdb, with one amino acid substitution in CDR3 permitted. TCRdb reprocessed the reads; each CDR3 protein sequence makes one entry, and DNA is unavailable. The V and J calls were not made by the authors but by TCRdb's processing. The table for this sample shows just under 150,000 distinct CDR3 sequences. In total, the top ten clones hold about 12% of the sample.

Sequenced sample: blood T cells: a sorted CD56 or NKG2C T cell subset, CD4+ or CD8+ T cells, or bulk PBMC T cells (not recorded which). The V and J segments used are TRBV9 and TRBJ1-2. The sequence was obtained from a man aged 18 to 35 in good health. Donor details come from another sample of the same person, matched by shared clones. This receptor has the CDR3 CASSVSKLKPNYGYTF.